Shown below are 25 T cell receptor beta chains from a single sample sequenced in a study of cytomegalovirus exposure and HLA in healthy donors. The repertoire was sequenced with immunoSEQ multiplex PCR; TCRdb's copy has only in-frame clones and lacks some. The table lists 130,000 or so clones, roughly 86% of them singletons. Sequenced sample: PBMCs. These receptors were collected from a man aged 25 to 40 in good health and CMV-seronegative.

This sequence joins TRBV19 and TRBJ2-7; 8 nucleotides align to TRBD1. This CDR3 is 14 amino acids long. The germline CDR1 and CDR2 sequences are LNHDA and SQIVND (reference sequence). With V trimmed by 4 bases and J by 2 bases, 4 bases remained unmatched. DNA of the CDR3: TGTGCCAGTAGTAAAGGACAGGGCGCCTACGAGCAGTACTTC. Its translation is CASSKGQGAYEQYF. Variable domain in full (rest from reference TRBV19 and TRBJ2-7): DGGITQSPKYLFRKEGQNVTLSCEQNLNHDAMYWYRQDPGQGLRLIYYSQIVNDFQKGDIAEGYSVSREKKESFPLTVTSAQKNPTAFYLCASSKGQGAYEQYFGPGTRLTVT.

For this clone: Relative to the germline gene, one junction end is altered; a read error may explain this. The V call is TRBV7-9, the J call TRBJ1-1; the match to TRBD1 covers 9 bases. From germline, CDR1 is SEHNR and CDR2 FQNEAQ (reference sequence). The CDR3 is made up of 14 amino acids. In DNA form, the CDR3 reads TGTGCGAGCAGAGAGGGACAGGGGAACACTGAAGCTTTCTTT. Translated: CASREGQGNTEAFF. Complete variable domain (other parts from reference TRBV7-9 and TRBJ1-1): DTGVSQNPRHKITKRGQNVTFRCDPISEHNRLYWYRQTLGQGPEFLTYFQNEAQLEKSRLLSDRFSAERPKGSFSTLEIQRTEQGDSAMYLCASREGQGNTEAFFGQGTRLTVV.

The chain carries TRBV5-1 and TRBJ1-3; no clear D. CDR1 and CDR2 (germline): SGHRS, YFSETQ. This CDR3 contains 14 residues. V was clipped by 2 bases and J by 0 bases, with 6 bases between them. The CDR3 spells CASSLTDSGNTIYF. The CDR3, as DNA: TGCGCCAGCAGCTTAACAGACTCTGGAAACACCATATATTTT.

The chain carries TRBV9 and TRBJ1-1, with 8 bases fitting TRBD1. Germline CDR1 and CDR2: SGDLS and YYNGEE. CDR3 size: 15 residues. With V trimmed by 4 bases and J by 3 bases, 8 bases remained unmatched. In nucleotides, the CDR3 is TGTGCCAGCAGCTCAGGACAGGGACGGGACACTGAAGCTTTCTTT. Protein: CASSSGQGRDTEAFF.

The chain has TRBV9 and TRBJ2-7, with D tentatively TRBD1 (5 bases). Between the trimmed V and J ends, which lost 0 bases and 2 bases, there was a span of 9 bases. The CDR3 runs to 14 residues. Per the germline V gene, CDR1 is SGDLS and CDR2 is YYNGEE. In DNA, the CDR3 is TGTGCCAGCAGCGTAGGCGTAGGGGCCTACGAGCAGTACTTC. Its protein product is CASSVGVGAYEQYF.

This clone was detected a few times. The gene calls are TRBV4-3 and TRBJ1-6; possible D gene TRBD1, 5 bases. Germline CDR1 is LGHNA and CDR2 is YSLEER. Trimming left V 1 base short and J 9 bases short, with 7 bases between. The CDR3 has 13 amino acids. The CDR3 sequence: CASSQGGGSPLHF. The CDR3 DNA sequence: TGCGCCAGCAGCCAAGGGGGCGGTTCACCCCTCCACTTT.

This chain uses TRBV19 with TRBJ2-1, with 9 positions matching TRBD1. The CDR3 spans 15 residues. The V segment lost 8 bases and the J segment 9 bases; nucleotides outside the gene matches: 14. Germline loops: CDR1 LNHDA, CDR2 SQIVND (reference sequence). Here the CDR3 reads CASCLGTGWVSEQFF. The CDR3, as DNA: TGTGCCAGTTGTCTCGGGACAGGGTGGGTAAGTGAGCAGTTCTTC.

Worth noting for this clone: One end of the junction is discordant with germline, which a read error may explain. The chain couples TRBV28 to TRBJ1-1, with D tentatively TRBD1 (6 bases). CDR1 MDHEN and CDR2 SYDVKM come from the germline V gene. This CDR3 spans 15 amino acids. CDR3 loop: CASSLWYRVNAEAFF. CDR3 DNA sequence: TGTGCCAGCAGTTTATGGTACAGGGTGAACGCTGAAGCTTTCTTT.

V and J are TRBV6-5 and TRBJ1-2; 7 nucleotides match TRBD1. Unmatched junction bases numbered 14, after V lost 5 bases and J lost 8 bases. Per germline, CDR1 MNHEY and CDR2 SVGAGI. The length of the CDR3 is 15 residues. CDR3: CASSPTGPTWRGYTF. DNA for the CDR3: TGTGCCAGCAGTCCGACAGGGCCGACCTGGAGGGGCTACACCTTC.

This sequence joins TRBV6-1 and TRBJ2-7, with no clear D. The germline V gene has CDR1 MNHNS and CDR2 SASEGT. V shed 4 bases and J shed 2 bases, with 12 bases lying between them. CDR3 length equals 14 residues. For the CDR3, the DNA is TGTGCCAGCAGTGCCCGAACGACTCCCTACGAGCAGTACTTC. It encodes CASSARTTPYEQYF.

This clone was detected a few times. The V and J genes are TRBV6-5 and TRBJ1-2; 10 bases line up with TRBD1. Looked up from germline, CDR1 is MNHEY and CDR2 is SVGAGI. The J segment lost 8 bases and the V segment lost 4 bases, leaving 10 bases of the junction unmatched. The CDR3 totals 15 residues. In nucleotides, the CDR3 is TGTGCCAGCAGTTCCCGGACAGGGGGGTGGAGCGGCTACACCTTC. Protein sequence: CASSSRTGGWSGYTF.

In its sample, this clone was seen once. The V gene is TRBV19, the J gene TRBJ2-5; 7 nucleotides match TRBD1. This CDR3 has 14 residues. J gave up 2 bases and V 4 bases, and 4 bases lay outside the gene matches. Germline V gene lookup returns CDR1 LNHDA and CDR2 SQIVND (reference sequence). CDR3 bases: TGTGCCAGTAGTACGAGACAGGGACAAGAGACCCAGTACTTC. Translating gives CASSTRQGQETQYF.

The V gene is TRBV5-1, the J gene TRBJ2-7, with D possibly TRBD2 on 6 matching bases. The ends were cut back, 1 base at V and 2 bases at J, with 28 bases in the middle. CDR1 SGHRS and CDR2 YFSETQ come from the germline V gene. There are 20 residues in the CDR3. CDR3 sequence reads: CASSLIGLGAEYGSPYEQYF. The CDR3 DNA follows: TGCGCCAGCAGCTTGATAGGTCTAGGGGCGGAGTACGGGAGCCCCTACGAGCAGTACTTC.

The genes are TRBV28 and TRBJ1-5, with unresolved D. V was trimmed by 2 bases and J by 7 bases, leaving 12 bases between them. This CDR3 comprises 14 residues. Germline-derived CDR1 and CDR2 are MDHEN and SYDVKM. CDR3 protein: CASSLDSVPQPQHF. The CDR3 region has the DNA TGTGCCAGCAGTTTAGATTCGGTTCCCCAGCCCCAGCATTTT.

The chain uses TRBV28 and TRBJ1-5; weak D call: TRBD1 (6 bases). This CDR3 spans 16 amino acids. CDR1 MDHEN and CDR2 SYDVKM come from the germline V gene. Trimming left V 4 bases short and J 6 bases short, with 19 bases between. CDR3 residues: CASSSQGRGWGQPQHF. CDR3 coding DNA: TGTGCCAGCAGTTCTCAGGGGAGGGGATGGGGTCAGCCCCAGCATTTT.

The CDR3 bases are TGTGCCAGCAGCGCGGACAGACAACACACTGAAGCTTTCTTT. Translating it yields CASSADRQHTEAFF. The genes are TRBV6-1 and TRBJ1-1; D is perhaps TRBD1 (6 bases). CDR1 is MNHNS, CDR2 SASEGT, per germline. The length of the CDR3 is 14 residues. Between the trimmed V and J ends, which lost 6 bases and 3 bases, there was a span of 14 bases.

The V and J genes are TRBV19 and TRBJ2-7; D perhaps matches TRBD1 (6 bases). Between the trimmed V and J ends, which lost 1 base and 6 bases, there was a span of 10 bases. CDR3 size: 13 residues. Germline V CDR1 and CDR2: LNHDA, SQIVND (reference sequence). CDR3 in DNA: TGTGCCAGTAGTATAGTAACAGGGCTCGAGCAGTACTTC. This translates into CASSIVTGLEQYF.

The CDR3: CASSPGALGNTEAFF. The CDR3 DNA reads as TGCGCCAGCAGCCCTGGGGCCCTGGGGAACACTGAAGCTTTCTTT. The V and J genes are TRBV4-1 and TRBJ1-1, with D possibly TRBD1 on 5 matching bases. Trimming shortened V by 4 bases and J by 1 base, and 13 bases separated the two germline ends. The CDR3 spans 15 residues. Germline CDR1 MGHRA, CDR2 YSYEKL.

This chain joins TRBV9 and TRBJ2-7, with D possibly being TRBD1 (6 bases). Trimming pared 1 base from V and 0 bases from J, leaving 8 bases between. Germline assignment: CDR1 SGDLS and CDR2 YYNGEE. The CDR3 spans 14 residues. CDR3 in DNA: TGTGCCAGCAGCGTAACAGGGAGCTCCTACGAGCAGTACTTC. Protein sequence: CASSVTGSSYEQYF. Combining the CDR3 with reference TRBV9 and TRBJ2-7 gives the whole variable domain DSGVTQTPKHLITATGQRVTLRCSPRSGDLSVYWYQQSLDQGLQFLIQYYNGEERAKGNILERFSAQQFPDLHSELNLSSLELGDSALYFCASSVTGSSYEQYFGPGTRLTVT.

This clone has just a few counts. The J gene is TRBJ1-5, the V gene TRBV5-1; a possible D gene is TRBD1 (5 bases). V was cut by 4 bases and J by 7 bases, with 15 bases left in between. The CDR3 contains 14 residues. Looked up from germline, CDR1 is SGHRS and CDR2 is YFSETQ. CDR3 sequence: CASSEEMGGQPQHF. CDR3 DNA: TGCGCCAGCAGCGAGGAGATGGGGGGACAGCCCCAGCATTTT.

V usage is TRBV6-5 and J usage is TRBJ1-5, with D tentatively TRBD1 (5 bases). Germline V gene sequence: CDR1 MNHEY, CDR2 SVGAGI. The CDR3 is 14 amino acids. The V end lost 2 bases, the J end lost 9 bases, and 14 bases lay between the germline ends. The CDR3, as DNA: TGTGCCAGCAGTTACGCCATTAGGGGTGGGCCCCAGCATTTT. Residues: CASSYAIRGGPQHF.

V usage is TRBV28 and J usage is TRBJ1-6, with no clear D. The CDR3 length is 15 residues. Germline V lookup: CDR1 MDHEN, CDR2 SYDVKM. Trimming removed 4 bases from V and 0 bases from J, with 7 bases in between. The CDR3 is CASSSPSSYNSPLHF. As DNA, the CDR3 is TGTGCCAGCAGTTCTCCGAGCTCCTATAATTCACCCCTCCACTTT.

The CDR3 coding sequence is TGTGCCAGCAGCTTAGCCCAGGGCCGGGATGGCTACACCTTC. Protein: CASSLAQGRDGYTF. V and J are TRBV7-2 and TRBJ1-2; a weak D match, TRBD1 (5 bases). The CDR3 spans 14 residues. Trimming pared 0 bases from V and 6 bases from J, leaving 11 bases between. CDR1 SGHTA and CDR2 FQGNSA come from the germline V gene. Combining the CDR3 with reference TRBV7-2 and TRBJ1-2 gives the whole variable domain GAGVSQSPSNKVTEKGKDVELRCDPISGHTALYWYRQSLGQGLEFLIYFQGNSAPDKSGLPSDRFSAERTGGSVSTLTIQRTQQEDSAVYLCASSLAQGRDGYTFGSGTRLTVV.

This clone was counted ten times or more. This chain uses TRBV10-1 with TRBJ2-1; maybe TRBD1 (6 bases). V shed 8 bases and J shed 8 bases, with 19 bases lying between them. The CDR3 sequence is 14 residues long. From germline, CDR1 is WNHNN and CDR2 SYGVQD (reference sequence). The CDR3 sequence: CASAVVARGYEQFF. Written as DNA, the CDR3 is TGCGCCAGCGCCGTCGTTGCGAGGGGGTATGAGCAGTTCTTC.

This chain links TRBV5-8 with TRBJ2-7; 7 positions agree with TRBD1. Germline V gene sequence: CDR1 SGHTS, CDR2 YDEGEE. J gave up 4 bases and V 5 bases, and 9 bases lay outside the gene matches. This CDR3 has 14 residues. This CDR3 reads CASRLTGSGYEQYF. In nucleotides, the CDR3 is TGTGCCAGCAGATTGACAGGGTCTGGATACGAGCAGTACTTC.